This T cell receptor (beta chain) was identified in a study of T-cell memory formation after mild COVID-19. Study-wide results and caveats: That cross-reactive memory joined was suggested by some responding clones appearing in pre-infection memory.

TCRdb re-derived calls from the 5' RACE reads in MiXCR, one entry per CDR3 protein. The table lists approximately 450,000 distinct CDR3 sequences, about 20% of them singletons. With 4 bases removed from V and 1 base from J, the gap between germline ends came to 7 bases. CDR1 and CDR2 from the germline V gene are SQVTM and ANQGSEA. The CDR3 runs to 12 residues. There are a few counts of this clonotype. Its antigen is currently unknown. The receptor's source is an adult woman who had mild COVID-19 (a few samples of this study predate the infection). Cell type and time point are not known. The sequencing input was PBMCs or a T cell subset sorted from them (not recorded which). The chain employs TRBV29-1 and TRBJ2-5; D gene uncertain. The DNA of the CDR3 is TGCAGCGTTGCAGACGGCCAAGAGACCCAGTACTTC. This codes for CSVADGQETQYF.